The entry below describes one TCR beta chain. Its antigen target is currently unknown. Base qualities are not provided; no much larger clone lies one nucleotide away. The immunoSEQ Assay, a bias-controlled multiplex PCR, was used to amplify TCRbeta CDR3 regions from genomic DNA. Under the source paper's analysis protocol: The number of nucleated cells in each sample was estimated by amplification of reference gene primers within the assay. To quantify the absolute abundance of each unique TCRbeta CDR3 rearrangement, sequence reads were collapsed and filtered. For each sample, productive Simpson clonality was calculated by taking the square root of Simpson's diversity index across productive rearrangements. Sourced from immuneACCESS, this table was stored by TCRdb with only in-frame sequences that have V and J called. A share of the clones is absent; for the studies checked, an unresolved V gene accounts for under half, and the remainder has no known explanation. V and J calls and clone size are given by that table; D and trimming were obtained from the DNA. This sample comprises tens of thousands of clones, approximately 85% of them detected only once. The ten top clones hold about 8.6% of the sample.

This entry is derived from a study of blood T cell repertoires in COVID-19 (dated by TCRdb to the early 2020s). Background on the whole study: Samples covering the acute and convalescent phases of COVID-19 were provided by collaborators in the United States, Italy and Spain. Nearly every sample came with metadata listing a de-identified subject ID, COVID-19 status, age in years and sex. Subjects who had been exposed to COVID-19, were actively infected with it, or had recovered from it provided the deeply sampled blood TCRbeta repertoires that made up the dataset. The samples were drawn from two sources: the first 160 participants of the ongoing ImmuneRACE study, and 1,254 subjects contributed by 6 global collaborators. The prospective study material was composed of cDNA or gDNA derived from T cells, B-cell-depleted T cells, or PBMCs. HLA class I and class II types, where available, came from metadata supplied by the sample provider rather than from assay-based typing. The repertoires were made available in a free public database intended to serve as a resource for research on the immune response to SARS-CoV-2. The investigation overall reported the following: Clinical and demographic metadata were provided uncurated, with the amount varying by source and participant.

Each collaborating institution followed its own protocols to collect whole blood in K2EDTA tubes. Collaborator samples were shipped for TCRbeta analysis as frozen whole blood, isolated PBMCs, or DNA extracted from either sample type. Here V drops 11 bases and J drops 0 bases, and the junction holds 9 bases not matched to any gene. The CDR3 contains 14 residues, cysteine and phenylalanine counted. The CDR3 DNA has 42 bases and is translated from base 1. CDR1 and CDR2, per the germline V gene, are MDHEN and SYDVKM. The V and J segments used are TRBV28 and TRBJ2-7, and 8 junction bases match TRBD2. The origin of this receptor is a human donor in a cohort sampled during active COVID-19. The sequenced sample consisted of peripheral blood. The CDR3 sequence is CACTTGTSSYEQYF. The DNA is TGTGCCTGCACCACCGGGACTAGCTCCTACGAGCAGTACTTC.